The clone carrying this T cell receptor beta chain was recorded many times. Its antigen remains unidentified. This CDR3 has 12 amino acids. CDR1 is LNHDA, CDR2 SQIVND, per germline (reference sequence). V lost 8 bases and J lost 5, with 12 bases in between. This entry belongs to a study of read filtering for tumor transcriptome and immune sequencing. Looking at the study overall: Revised staging placed 8 or 9 patients in R-ISS I, 15 to 20 in II, 7 in III.

Study observations and caveats: In IR-seq, single-read clonotypes were approximately 79% of clonotypes but around 4% of reads. The CD138-negative fraction was mixed bone marrow immune cells, not pure T cells.

From around 0.4 ug of RNA, a library with molecular barcoded alpha/delta and beta/gamma adaptors was made. Via MiXCR, TCRdb re-called the reads, giving one row per CDR3 protein. The data show about 63,000 distinct CDR3 sequences, 11% to 15% seen once. The sequence was obtained from a donor older than 35 with multiple myeloma. The V and J genes are TRBV19 and TRBJ1-1; the D gene is possibly TRBD1 (5 bases). Sequencing was performed on a population of CD138-negative cells sorted from bone marrow. CDR3 nucleotides: TGTGCCAGTTACTTCGGGGGAACTGAAGCTTTCTTT. This codes for CASYFGGTEAFF.